The clone carrying this T cell receptor (beta chain) was seen a handful of times. This specimen comes from a study of blood T cell repertoires in COVID-19. Background on the study: The analysed material was cDNA or gDNA that came from T cells, B-cell-depleted T cells, or PBMCs.

The germline V gene encodes CDR1 SGHTA and CDR2 FQGNSA. V was pared by 7 bases and J by 7 bases, with 19 bases between. The CDR3 length is 14 residues. Method: immunoSEQ multiplex PCR; TCRdb's copy keeps in-frame clones and lacks some. Of 200,000 to 250,000 clones in the sample, roughly 87% are singletons; the top ten hold 10% to 13%. Cohort assignment relied on participant-reported clinical history. Two negative PCRs, clearance, or symptom resolution characterized the recovered Cohort 3 donors. The chain couples TRBV7-2 to TRBJ1-2, with no clear D. This clonotype was obtained from a man under 40 who had recovered from COVID-19. Sequencing was carried out using PBMCs or T cells enriched from blood (not recorded which). DNA for the CDR3: TGTGCCAGCACCTCCCCGTCGGGGTTAGGTGGCTACACCTTC. This encodes CASTSPSGLGGYTF.